The T cell receptor beta chain described here comes from a study of blood T cell repertoires in COVID-19. This clone was picked up a small number of times. Repertoires were generated with immunoSEQ multiplex PCR, while TCRdb's copy carries only in-frame clones and drops some. Counted here are about 160,000 clones, 70% to 85% occurring once; the ten biggest clones make up around 7%. The source of this sequence is a woman aged 35 to 49 with COVID-19, enrolled during active disease. What was sequenced was peripheral blood.

As DNA, the CDR3 is TGTGCCAGCAGCTTACTGGGGGCGAGGACTAATGAAAAACTGTTTTTT. It yields the protein CASSLLGARTNEKLFF. The V gene is TRBV11-2, the J gene TRBJ1-4; D is perhaps TRBD1 (6 bases). Germline lookup yields CDR1 SGHAT and CDR2 FQNNGV. V dropped 2 bases and J dropped 2 bases, with 12 bases sitting between them. CDR3 length: 16 residues.